The TCR beta chain under discussion was sequenced for a study of T cell responses to AZD1222 COVID-19 vaccine. Produced via immunoSEQ multiplex PCR; TCRdb's table is partial and in-frame only. The top ten clones hold about 9.1% of a sample with about 140,000 clones, about 93% of them seen once. The TCR sequence derives from an adult in good health. The sequences come from peripheral blood, collected on day 0 of AZD1222 vaccination.

The chain's CDR3 is CASSLQENTEAFF. Written as DNA, the CDR3 is TGTGCCAGCAGCTTACAGGAGAACACTGAAGCTTTCTTT. The rearrangement joins TRBV11-3 to TRBJ1-1, with D hard to call. Per the germline V gene, CDR1 is SGHNT and CDR2 is YENEEA. V lost 2 bases and J lost 1, with 5 bases in between. This CDR3 is 13 amino acids long.